One and the same sample provided the 25 T cell receptor beta chains below, sequenced in a study of human T cells and chemical hapten exposure. In TCRdb, the RACE reads were re-called with MiXCR into one record per CDR3 protein. Counted here are around 330,000 distinct CDR3 sequences, over 5% occurring once; the ten biggest clones make up around 8%. Time point meaning: pre-sensitization, week 0. As for treatment: therapeutic diphenylcyclopropenone sensitization with weekly scalp DPC. Sequencing was performed on whole blood, taken in connection with sensitization to the hapten diphenylcyclopropenone (DPC). These receptors originate from a woman between 18 and 29 years old with alopecia areata. Some clones in this sample may be carry-over from other donors' samples.

This clonotype was seen a few times. The chain couples TRBV10-3 to TRBJ1-1, with D unresolved. The CDR3 runs 12 residues. V lost 6 bases, J lost 3 bases, and 8 bases lay in between. CDR1 is ENHRY, CDR2 SYGVKD, per germline. The CDR3 sequence: CAIRSPDTEAFF. In nucleotides, the CDR3 is TGTGCCATCAGGTCACCGGACACTGAAGCTTTCTTT.

This clonotype has more than one count but fewer than ten. This chain joins TRBV5-1 and TRBJ2-2; D is unclear. Germline V gene lookup returns CDR1 SGHRS and CDR2 YFSETQ. The CDR3 is 16 residues long. The ends were cut back, 0 bases at V and 7 bases at J, with 16 bases in the middle. The CDR3 DNA reads as TGCGCCAGCAGCTTGGCAATGGCTAGACGCCACGGGGAGCTGTTTTTT. Protein: CASSLAMARRHGELFF.

The chain employs TRBV5-4 and TRBJ1-6; TRBD1 agrees at 8 bases. J gave up 7 bases and V 4 bases, and 7 bases lay outside the gene matches. This CDR3 is built from 15 residues. Germline assignment: CDR1 SGHNT and CDR2 YYREEE (reference sequence). CDR3 sequence reads: CASSQDRARNSPLHF. The CDR3 DNA reads as TGTGCCAGCAGCCAGGACAGGGCCAGAAATTCACCCCTCCACTTT.

There are many counts of this clonotype. V is TRBV2 and J is TRBJ2-7; D unclear. The CDR3 is 13 residues long. V was cut by 6 bases and J by 1 base, with 10 bases left in between. Germline CDR1 reads SNHLY; CDR2 reads FYNNEI. The CDR3 bases are TGTGCCAGCAGCCTTGACACATCCTACGAGCAGTACTTC. The encoded protein is CASSLDTSYEQYF.

This clonotype was seen only a few times. The chain recombines TRBV13 with TRBJ2-5; 13 positions match TRBD2. Germline V gives CDR1 PRHDT, CDR2 FYEKMQ (reference sequence). The CDR3 sequence is 16 residues long. V lost 5 bases and J lost 4; bases outside the gene matches: 7. The CDR3: CASSPGTSGEVETQYF. DNA for the CDR3: TGTGCCAGCAGCCCTGGGACTAGCGGGGAAGTAGAGACCCAGTACTTC.

This clonotype was found a few times. The V call is TRBV20-1, the J call TRBJ2-3; no definite D call. V was shortened by 0 bases and J by 2 bases, with 12 bases between the two germline ends. The CDR3 is 15 residues long. Germline V lookup: CDR1 DFQATT, CDR2 SNEGSKA (reference sequence). The CDR3 sequence is CSARDHNPSTDTQYF. CDR3 bases: TGCAGTGCTAGAGATCACAACCCTTCCACAGATACGCAGTATTTT.

In DNA, the CDR3 is TGTGCCAGCAGCGTAGGGCGAATCACAGATACGCAGTATTTT. Translating it yields CASSVGRITDTQYF. The chain recombines TRBV9 with TRBJ2-3; D not resolved. The V gene's germline CDR1 is SGDLS and CDR2 YYNGEE. The CDR3 length is 14 residues. V was shortened by 0 bases and J by 2 bases, with 7 bases between the two germline ends.

This clonotype was detected a few times. The CDR3: CSVTDSTNEKLFF. The CDR3 DNA reads as TGCAGCGTTACAGACTCAACTAATGAAAAACTGTTTTTT. V gene TRBV29-1 combines with J gene TRBJ1-4; no reliable D call. V was clipped by 5 bases and J by 0 bases, with 7 bases between them. The germline gives CDR1 SQVTM, CDR2 ANQGSEA. The CDR3 is 13 amino acids.

This clonotype was counted many times. J is TRBJ2-1 and V is TRBV6-2 or TRBV6-3; no definite D call. V lost 2 bases to trimming and J lost 6 bases, with 8 bases between them. Germline V lookup: CDR1 MNHEY, CDR2 SVGEGT. The CDR3 sequence is 13 residues long. CDR3 nucleotide sequence: TGTGCCAGCAGTTACAGGGATCCCAATGAGCAGTTCTTC. Translated, it gives CASSYRDPNEQFF.

This clonotype was counted only a few times. This chain links TRBV7-9 with TRBJ1-1; D ambiguous. The ends were cut back, 5 bases at V and 0 bases at J, with 13 bases in the middle. This CDR3 has 15 amino acids. Germline V gene data show CDR1 as SEHNR and CDR2 as FQNEAQ (reference sequence). The CDR3 DNA sequence: TGTGCCAGCAGCACGTTCAACAGTTTGAACACTGAAGCTTTCTTT. Its translation: CASSTFNSLNTEAFF.

This clonotype was seen a handful of times. This sequence joins TRBV5-6 and TRBJ2-2; D unresolved. Trimming removed 0 bases from V and 7 bases from J, with 7 bases in between. Germline V lookup: CDR1 SGHDT, CDR2 YYEEEE. The CDR3 runs 13 residues. In nucleotides, the CDR3 is TGTGCCAGCAGCTTGGATTGGGACGGGGAGCTGTTTTTT. Amino acid sequence: CASSLDWDGELFF. The entire variable domain, with the rest obtained from reference TRBV5-6 and TRBJ2-2, is as follows: DAGVTQSPTHLIKTRGQQVTLRCSPKSGHDTVSWYQQALGQGPQFIFQYYEEEERQRGNFPDRFSGHQFPNYSSELNVNALLLGDSALYLCASSLDWDGELFFGEGSRLTVL.

This clonotype was seen at least ten times. The chain uses TRBV10-2 and TRBJ2-5; TRBD2 is a possible D gene (7 bases). The CDR3 runs 13 residues. The germline V gene encodes CDR1 WSHSY and CDR2 SAAADI. The ends were cut back, 8 bases at V and 5 bases at J, with 15 bases in the middle. Here the CDR3 reads CASRSGGGETQYF. The CDR3 DNA reads TGCGCCAGCCGGTCGGGGGGCGGGGAGACCCAGTACTTC.

This chain joins TRBV6-2 or TRBV6-3 and TRBJ1-1; D is undetermined. Looked up from germline, CDR1 is MNHEY and CDR2 is SVGEGT. V lost 6 bases to trimming and J lost 3 bases, with 17 bases between them. CDR3 length: 15 residues. The CDR3 DNA follows: TGTGCCAGCAGAACTGGGAATTGGTGGGACACTGAAGCTTTCTTT. Residues: CASRTGNWWDTEAFF.

In nucleotides, the CDR3 is TGTGCCAGCAGCATACCGGGACAGGGACCAGATACGCAGTATTTT. It is translated as CASSIPGQGPDTQYF. This chain joins TRBV28 and TRBJ2-3, with 9 nucleotides matching TRBD1. The CDR3 spans 15 residues. V dropped 6 bases and J dropped 4; count of bases not matched to a gene: 8. CDR1 is MDHEN and CDR2 is SYDVKM in the germline V gene.

This chain connects TRBV20-1 to TRBJ1-1, with a possible D match to TRBD1 (6 bases). This CDR3 has 15 amino acids. Trimming removed 3 bases at V and 1 base at J, with 15 bases between. Germline values: CDR1 DFQATT, CDR2 SNEGSKA (reference sequence). The CDR3: CSASRSRGKNTEAFF. The DNA of the CDR3 is TGCAGTGCTAGTCGGAGCAGGGGTAAGAACACTGAAGCTTTCTTT.

This clonotype was seen many times. The chain uses TRBV27 and TRBJ1-5; no definite D call. V shed 5 bases and J shed 8 bases, with 16 bases lying between them. Germline values: CDR1 MNHEY, CDR2 SMNVEV (reference sequence). The CDR3 spans 14 residues. The CDR3, as DNA: TGTGCCAGCAGTACAACGGACGGGGAAAAGCCCCAGCATTTT. It encodes CASSTTDGEKPQHF.

This clonotype was picked up a small number of times. V gene TRBV6-1 combines with J gene TRBJ2-3; TRBD2 aligns across 7 bases. The J segment lost 2 bases and the V segment lost 6 bases, leaving 8 bases of the junction unmatched. Germline loops: CDR1 MNHNS, CDR2 SASEGT. The CDR3 totals 15 residues. CDR3 protein: CASRLSGTTTDTQYF. The DNA for the CDR3 is TGTGCCAGCAGGTTGTCCGGGACTACCACAGATACGCAGTATTTT.

The J gene is TRBJ2-5, the V gene TRBV2; no firm D call. Per germline, CDR1 SNHLY and CDR2 FYNNEI. The ends were cut back, 4 bases at V and 0 bases at J, with 9 bases in the middle. The CDR3 contains 14 residues. The CDR3 reads CASSGGLNQETQYF. Written as DNA, the CDR3 is TGTGCCAGCAGTGGGGGATTGAACCAAGAGACCCAGTACTTC.

The V and J genes are TRBV6-5 and TRBJ1-1, with D maybe TRBD1 (5 bases). Trimming left V 2 bases short and J 0 bases short, with 10 bases between. Germline assignment: CDR1 MNHEY and CDR2 SVGAGI. CDR3 length equals 15 residues. The CDR3 DNA is TGTGCCAGCAGTTACGGCGTAGGGGTGAACACTGAAGCTTTCTTT. Its translation: CASSYGVGVNTEAFF.

In this sample, this clonotype turned up many times. The rearrangement joins TRBV29-1 to TRBJ2-5; D gene ambiguous. V dropped 1 base and J dropped 2 bases, with 2 bases sitting between them. From germline, CDR1 is SQVTM and CDR2 ANQGSEA. The CDR3 extends over 11 amino acids. CDR3 sequence: CSVEVQETQYF. CDR3 nucleotide sequence: TGCAGCGTTGAAGTACAAGAGACCCAGTACTTC.

This chain links TRBV20-1 with TRBJ1-6; D perhaps matches TRBD1 (6 bases). Trimming removed 2 bases at V and 9 bases at J, with 14 bases between. From germline, CDR1 is DFQATT and CDR2 SNEGSKA (reference sequence). The CDR3 has 14 amino acids. CDR3 nucleotide sequence: TGCAGTGCTAGACAGGGGATTGAAGTTTCACCCCTCCACTTT. Residues: CSARQGIEVSPLHF.

This clonotype was seen only a few times. Because it lacks the conserved phenylalanine or tryptophan at the end, this CDR3 is likely a read error. The chain recombines TRBV27 with TRBJ2-3; weak D call: TRBD2 (6 bases). The CDR3 runs to 14 residues. Germline CDR1 and CDR2: MNHEY and SMNVEV (reference sequence). The V end was cut by 2 bases, the J end by 0 bases, with 6 bases between. CDR3 protein: CASSLGGSTDTQYS. The CDR3 DNA reads as TGTGCCAGCAGTTTAGGGGGGAGCACAGATACGCAGTATTCT.

The sample holds a few counts of this clonotype. The rearrangement links TRBV10-3 to TRBJ2-1, with TRBD2 matching 8 bases. V gave up 2 bases and J gave up 6 bases; unmatched junction bases: 6. CDR3 length equals 15 residues. Germline CDR1 is ENHRY and CDR2 is SYGVKD. The CDR3 sequence is CAISESRGGLNEQFF. In nucleotides, the CDR3 is TGTGCCATCAGTGAGAGTCGGGGGGGCCTCAATGAGCAGTTCTTC.

This clonotype was counted only a few times. The chain recombines TRBV6-6 with TRBJ1-1; a possible D gene is TRBD1 (6 bases). With 2 bases removed from V and 8 bases from J, the gap between germline ends came to 9 bases. The germline gives CDR1 MNHNY, CDR2 SVGAGI (reference sequence). The CDR3 sequence is 12 residues long. CDR3 nucleotide sequence: TGTGCCAGCAGTTACCGCGACAGGGAAGCTTTCTTT. It encodes CASSYRDREAFF.

The rearrangement joins TRBV6-6 to TRBJ1-6; D possibly corresponds to TRBD1 (6 bases). The V and J ends lost 6 bases and 5 bases respectively, with 11 bases between them. CDR3 length equals 14 residues. Germline V gene lookup returns CDR1 MNHNY and CDR2 SVGAGI (reference sequence). The CDR3 DNA reads TGTGCCAGCAGACGAGGGGGGGATAATTCACCCCTCCACTTT. The encoded protein is CASRRGGDNSPLHF.